This T cell receptor beta chain was found in a study of T cell repertoires in cytomegalovirus infection. Study-wide background: Public signatures in TCR beta pointed to CMV infection and matching HLA type. Broader study findings: Across the ex vivo response, the dominant clonotypes were HLA-C-restricted CMV-specific TCR beta clonotypes.

MiXCR, applied by TCRdb to the reads, yields one record per CDR3 protein. Of approximately 180,000 distinct CDR3 sequences in the sample, about 15% were seen once. Comment on this clonotype: Its antigen is unidentified.

Trimming pared 2 bases from V and 1 base from J, leaving 14 bases between. The CDR3 runs to 16 residues. Sequencing was done on a sample of CD8+ T cells from PBMCs. This TCR was sampled from a human donor in good health (CMV status not recorded). Some clones in this sample may be carry-over from other donors' samples. The chain is built from TRBV12-3 or TRBV12-4 and TRBJ2-5; D gene unclear. This chain's CDR3 is CASSLKVRQFQETQYF. In DNA form, the CDR3 reads TGTGCCAGCAGTTTAAAAGTCCGCCAGTTCCAAGAGACCCAGTACTTC.